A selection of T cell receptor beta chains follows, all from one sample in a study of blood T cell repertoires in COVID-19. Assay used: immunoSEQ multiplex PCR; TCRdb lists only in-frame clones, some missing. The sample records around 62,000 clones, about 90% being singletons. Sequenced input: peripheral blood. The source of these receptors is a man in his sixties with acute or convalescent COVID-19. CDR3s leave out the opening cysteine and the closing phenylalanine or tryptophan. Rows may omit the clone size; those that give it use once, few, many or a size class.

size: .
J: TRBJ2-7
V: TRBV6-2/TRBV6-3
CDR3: ASSSQTGSSYEQY

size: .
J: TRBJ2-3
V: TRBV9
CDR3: ASSTNTGAGTDTQY

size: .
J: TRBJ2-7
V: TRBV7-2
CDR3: ASSLNRGPYEQY

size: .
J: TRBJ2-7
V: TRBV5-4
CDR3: ASRRDRGSYEQY

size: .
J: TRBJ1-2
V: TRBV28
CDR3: ASSLRSGSNYGYT

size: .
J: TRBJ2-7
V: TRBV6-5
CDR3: ASSTGRGPYEQY

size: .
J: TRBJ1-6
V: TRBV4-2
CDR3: ASSQDRGMASYNSPLH

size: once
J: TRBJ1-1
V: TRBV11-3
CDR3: ASSSYRGTENTEAF

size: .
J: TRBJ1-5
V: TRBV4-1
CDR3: ASSHRTGGEAQH

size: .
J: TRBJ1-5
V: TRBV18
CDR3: ASSPSTGGGQPQH

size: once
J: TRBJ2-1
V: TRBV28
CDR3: ASSLPTSGRDEQF

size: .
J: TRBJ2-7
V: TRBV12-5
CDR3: ASGLVLWNEQY

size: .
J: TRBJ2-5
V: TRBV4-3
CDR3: ASSQDPGQVQETQY

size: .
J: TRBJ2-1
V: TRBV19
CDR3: ASSIPRSSYNEQF

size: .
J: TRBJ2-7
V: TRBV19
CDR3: ASSTQGANEQY

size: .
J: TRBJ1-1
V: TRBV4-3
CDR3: ASSQVLTGGLTEAF

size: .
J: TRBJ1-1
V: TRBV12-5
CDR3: ASGINGGKTEAF

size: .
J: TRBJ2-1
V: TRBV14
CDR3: ASRPVGVGAYNEQF

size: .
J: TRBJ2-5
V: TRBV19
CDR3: ASSPRGVQETQY

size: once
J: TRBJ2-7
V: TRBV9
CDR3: ASTLGPTSGSGEQY

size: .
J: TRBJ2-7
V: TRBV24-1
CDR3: ATSDPGTGGSYEQY

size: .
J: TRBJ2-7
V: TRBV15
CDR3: ATSRDWSGSTEQY

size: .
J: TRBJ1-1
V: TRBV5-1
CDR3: ASSLSTGSTEAF

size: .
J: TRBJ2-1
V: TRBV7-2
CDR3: ASSQPGLANNEQF

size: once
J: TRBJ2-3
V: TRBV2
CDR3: ASSEDRPTSTDTQY

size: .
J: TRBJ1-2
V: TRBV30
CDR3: AWSSGQGVYNYGYT

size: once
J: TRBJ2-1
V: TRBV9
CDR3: ASSVTSGHSYNEQF

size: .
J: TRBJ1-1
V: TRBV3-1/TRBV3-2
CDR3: ASSQAPKTGVTEAF